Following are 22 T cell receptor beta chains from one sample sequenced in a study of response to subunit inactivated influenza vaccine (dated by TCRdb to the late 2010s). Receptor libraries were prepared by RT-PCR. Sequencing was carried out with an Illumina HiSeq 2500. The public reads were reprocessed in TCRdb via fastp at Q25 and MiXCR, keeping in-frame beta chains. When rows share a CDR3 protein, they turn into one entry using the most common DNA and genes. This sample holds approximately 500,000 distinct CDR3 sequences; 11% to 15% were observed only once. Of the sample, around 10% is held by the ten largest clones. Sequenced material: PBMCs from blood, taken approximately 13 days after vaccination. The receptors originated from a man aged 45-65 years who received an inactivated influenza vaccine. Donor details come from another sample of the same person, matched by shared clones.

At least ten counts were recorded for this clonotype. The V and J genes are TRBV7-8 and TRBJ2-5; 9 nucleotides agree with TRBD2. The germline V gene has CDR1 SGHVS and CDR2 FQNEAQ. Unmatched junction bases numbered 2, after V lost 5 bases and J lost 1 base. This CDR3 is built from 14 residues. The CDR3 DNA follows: TGTGCCAGCAGCGTTAGCGGGGGCCAAGAGACCCAGTACTTC. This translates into CASSVSGGQETQYF.

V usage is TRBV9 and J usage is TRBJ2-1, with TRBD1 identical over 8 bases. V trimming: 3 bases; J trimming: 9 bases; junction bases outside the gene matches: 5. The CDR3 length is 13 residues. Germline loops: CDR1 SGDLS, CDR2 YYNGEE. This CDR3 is CASSGGQVLEQFF. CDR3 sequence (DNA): TGTGCCAGCAGCGGGGGACAGGTCCTTGAGCAGTTCTTC.

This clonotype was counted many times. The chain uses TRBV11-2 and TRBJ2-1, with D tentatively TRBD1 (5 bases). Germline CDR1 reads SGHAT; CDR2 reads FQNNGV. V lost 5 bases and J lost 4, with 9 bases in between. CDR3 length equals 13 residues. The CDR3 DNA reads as TGTGCCAGCAGCGACAACAGGTACAATGAGCAGTTCTTC. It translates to CASSDNRYNEQFF.

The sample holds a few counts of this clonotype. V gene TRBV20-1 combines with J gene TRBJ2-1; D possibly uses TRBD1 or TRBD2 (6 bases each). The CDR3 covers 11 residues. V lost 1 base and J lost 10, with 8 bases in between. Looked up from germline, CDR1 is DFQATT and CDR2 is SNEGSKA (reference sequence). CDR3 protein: CSARAGAEQFF. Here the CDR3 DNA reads TGCAGTGCTAGAGCGGGGGCCGAGCAGTTCTTC.

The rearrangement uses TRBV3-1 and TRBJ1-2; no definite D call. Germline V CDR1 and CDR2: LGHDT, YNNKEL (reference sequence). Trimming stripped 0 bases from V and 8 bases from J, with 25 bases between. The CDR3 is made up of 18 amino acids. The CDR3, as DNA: TGTGCCAGCAGCCAAGAGCTCACAGCGGCCGGCGCAGGTTTCGGCTACACCTTC. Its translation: CASSQELTAAGAGFGYTF. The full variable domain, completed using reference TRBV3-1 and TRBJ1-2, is DTAVSQTPKYLVTQMGNDKSIKCEQNLGHDTMYWYKQDSKKFLKIMFSYNNKELIINETVPNRFSPKSPDKAHLNLHINSLELGDSAVYFCASSQELTAAGAGFGYTFGSGTRLTVV.

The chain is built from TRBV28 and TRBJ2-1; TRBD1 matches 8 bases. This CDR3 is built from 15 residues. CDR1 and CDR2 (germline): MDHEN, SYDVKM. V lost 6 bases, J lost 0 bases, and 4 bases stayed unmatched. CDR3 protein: CASRTGESSYNEQFF. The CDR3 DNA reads TGTGCCAGCAGGACAGGGGAAAGCTCCTACAATGAGCAGTTCTTC.

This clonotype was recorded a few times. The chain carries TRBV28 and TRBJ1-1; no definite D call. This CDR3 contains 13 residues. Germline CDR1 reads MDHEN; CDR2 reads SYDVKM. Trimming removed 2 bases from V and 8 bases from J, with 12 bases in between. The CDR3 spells CASSLVQGNEAFF. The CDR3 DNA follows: TGTGCCAGCAGTTTAGTACAAGGGAACGAAGCTTTCTTT.

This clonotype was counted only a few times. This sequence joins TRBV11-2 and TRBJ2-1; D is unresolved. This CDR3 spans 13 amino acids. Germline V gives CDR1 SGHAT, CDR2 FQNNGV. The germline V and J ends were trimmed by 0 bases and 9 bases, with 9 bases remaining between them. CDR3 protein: CASSLEAATEQFF. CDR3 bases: TGTGCCAGCAGCTTAGAGGCCGCGACTGAGCAGTTCTTC.

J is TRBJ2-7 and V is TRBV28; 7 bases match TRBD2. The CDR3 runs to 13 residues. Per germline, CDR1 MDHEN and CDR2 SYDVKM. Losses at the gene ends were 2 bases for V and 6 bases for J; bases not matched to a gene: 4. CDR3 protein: CASSLTGRVEQYF. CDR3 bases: TGTGCCAGCAGTTTAACGGGGAGGGTCGAGCAGTACTTC.

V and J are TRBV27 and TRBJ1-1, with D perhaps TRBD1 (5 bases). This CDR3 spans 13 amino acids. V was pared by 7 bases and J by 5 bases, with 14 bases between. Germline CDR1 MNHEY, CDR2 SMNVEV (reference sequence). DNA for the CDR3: TGTGCCAGCACTGGCAGGGTTGGGACTGAAGCTTTCTTT. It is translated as CASTGRVGTEAFF.

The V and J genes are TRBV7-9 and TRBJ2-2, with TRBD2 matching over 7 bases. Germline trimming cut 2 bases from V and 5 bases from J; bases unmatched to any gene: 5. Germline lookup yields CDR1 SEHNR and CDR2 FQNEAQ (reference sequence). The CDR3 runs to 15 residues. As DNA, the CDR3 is TGTGCCAGCAGCTTACTCGGGAGGAGGACCGGGGAGCTGTTTTTT. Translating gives CASSLLGRRTGELFF.

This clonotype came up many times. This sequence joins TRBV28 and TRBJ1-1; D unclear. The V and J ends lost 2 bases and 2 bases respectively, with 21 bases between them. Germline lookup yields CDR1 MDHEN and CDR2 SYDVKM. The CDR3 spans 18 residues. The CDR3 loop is CASSLLLGRARSNTEAFF. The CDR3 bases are TGTGCCAGCAGTTTACTGCTCGGGCGGGCGCGGTCTAACACTGAAGCTTTCTTT.

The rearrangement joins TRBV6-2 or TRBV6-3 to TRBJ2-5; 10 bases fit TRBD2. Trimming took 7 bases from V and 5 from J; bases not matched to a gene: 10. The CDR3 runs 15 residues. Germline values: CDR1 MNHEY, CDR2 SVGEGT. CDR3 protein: CASTDQRGGRETQYF. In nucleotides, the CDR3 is TGTGCCAGCACCGACCAGCGGGGGGGCAGGGAGACCCAGTACTTC.

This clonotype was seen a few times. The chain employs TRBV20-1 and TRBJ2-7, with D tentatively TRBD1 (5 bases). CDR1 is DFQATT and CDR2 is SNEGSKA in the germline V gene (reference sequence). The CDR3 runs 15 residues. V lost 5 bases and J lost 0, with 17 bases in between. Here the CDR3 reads CSASQQDRSSYEQYF. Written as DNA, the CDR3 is TGCAGTGCTTCTCAACAGGACCGGAGCTCCTACGAGCAGTACTTC.

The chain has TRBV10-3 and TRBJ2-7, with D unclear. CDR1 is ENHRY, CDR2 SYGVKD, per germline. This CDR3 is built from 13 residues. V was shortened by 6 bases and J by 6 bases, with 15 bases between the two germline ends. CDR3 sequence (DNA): TGTGCCATCAGCCCCGGGCTCGGCTGCGAGCAGTACTTC. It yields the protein CAISPGLGCEQYF.

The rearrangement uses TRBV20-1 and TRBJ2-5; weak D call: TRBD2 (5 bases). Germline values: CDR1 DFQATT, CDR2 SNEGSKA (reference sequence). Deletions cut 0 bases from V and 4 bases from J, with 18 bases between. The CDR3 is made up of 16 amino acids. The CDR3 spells CSARDLRARYAETQYF. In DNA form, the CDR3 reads TGCAGTGCTAGAGATCTGAGGGCGAGGTACGCAGAGACCCAGTACTTC.

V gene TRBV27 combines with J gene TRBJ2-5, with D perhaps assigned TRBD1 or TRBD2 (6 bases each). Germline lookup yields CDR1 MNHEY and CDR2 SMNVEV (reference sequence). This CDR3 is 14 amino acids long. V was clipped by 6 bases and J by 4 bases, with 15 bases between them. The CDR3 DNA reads TGTGCCAGCAGCCCCGGTGGGGGGCCAGAGACCCAGTACTTC. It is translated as CASSPGGGPETQYF.

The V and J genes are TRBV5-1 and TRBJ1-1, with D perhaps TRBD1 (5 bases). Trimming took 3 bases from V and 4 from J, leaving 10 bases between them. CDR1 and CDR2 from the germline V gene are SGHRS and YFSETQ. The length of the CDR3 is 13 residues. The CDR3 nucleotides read TGCGCCAGCAGCTGGGACTGGAGCACTGAAGCTTTCTTT. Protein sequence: CASSWDWSTEAFF.

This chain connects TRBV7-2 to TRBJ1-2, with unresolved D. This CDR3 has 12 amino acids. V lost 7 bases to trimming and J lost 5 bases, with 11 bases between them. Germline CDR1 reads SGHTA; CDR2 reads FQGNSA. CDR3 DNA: TGTGCCAGCACCGCGAGCATGTATGGCTACACCTTC. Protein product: CASTASMYGYTF.

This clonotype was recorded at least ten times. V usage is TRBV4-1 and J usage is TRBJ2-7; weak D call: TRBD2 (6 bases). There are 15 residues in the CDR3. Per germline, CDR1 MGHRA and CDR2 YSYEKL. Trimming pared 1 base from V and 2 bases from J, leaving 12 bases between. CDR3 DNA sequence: TGCGCCAGCAGCCAAGTAGGAGGGCTAGCCTACGAGCAGTACTTC. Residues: CASSQVGGLAYEQYF.

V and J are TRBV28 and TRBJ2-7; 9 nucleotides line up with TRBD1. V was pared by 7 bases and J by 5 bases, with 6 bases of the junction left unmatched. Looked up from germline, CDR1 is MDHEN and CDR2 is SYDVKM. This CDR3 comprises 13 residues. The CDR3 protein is CASTRDRDHEQYF. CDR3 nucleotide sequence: TGTGCCAGCACCCGGGACAGGGACCACGAGCAGTACTTC.

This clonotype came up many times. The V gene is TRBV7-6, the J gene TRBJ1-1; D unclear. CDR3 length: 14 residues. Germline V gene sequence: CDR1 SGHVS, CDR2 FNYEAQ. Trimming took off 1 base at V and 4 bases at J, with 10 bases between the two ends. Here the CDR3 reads CASSLGAGSTEAFF. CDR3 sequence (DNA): TGTGCCAGCAGCTTAGGTGCGGGGAGCACTGAAGCTTTCTTT.